The clone carrying this T cell receptor (beta chain) showed up just once. Original data processing: Amplification of reference gene primers was used by the study to estimate nucleated cell counts. The method was immunoSEQ multiplex PCR; TCRdb's version includes in-frame clones alone and lacks a portion of them. D and trimming come from the DNA, and the V and J calls and clone size come from that table. Here the sample spans 270,000 or so clones, roughly 89% being singletons. These data come from a study of blood T cell repertoires in COVID-19. Study as a whole: Material from acute and convalescent COVID-19 was sourced from the United States, Italy and Spain. T cells, B-cell-depleted T cells, or PBMCs provided the cDNA or gDNA that served as material.

CDR1 is SNHLY and CDR2 is FYNNEI in the germline V gene. The CDR3 sequence is 14 residues long. The junction had 2 bases not matched to a gene; V was cut back by 4 bases and J by 4 bases. This TCR was sampled from a woman between 35 and 50 years old who had recovered from COVID-19. The specimen sequenced was peripheral blood. The chain couples TRBV2 to TRBJ2-2, with TRBD1 matching 8 bases. The CDR3 reads CASSGTGPTGELFF. The CDR3 region has the DNA TGTGCCAGCAGTGGGACAGGGCCCACCGGGGAGCTGTTTTTT.